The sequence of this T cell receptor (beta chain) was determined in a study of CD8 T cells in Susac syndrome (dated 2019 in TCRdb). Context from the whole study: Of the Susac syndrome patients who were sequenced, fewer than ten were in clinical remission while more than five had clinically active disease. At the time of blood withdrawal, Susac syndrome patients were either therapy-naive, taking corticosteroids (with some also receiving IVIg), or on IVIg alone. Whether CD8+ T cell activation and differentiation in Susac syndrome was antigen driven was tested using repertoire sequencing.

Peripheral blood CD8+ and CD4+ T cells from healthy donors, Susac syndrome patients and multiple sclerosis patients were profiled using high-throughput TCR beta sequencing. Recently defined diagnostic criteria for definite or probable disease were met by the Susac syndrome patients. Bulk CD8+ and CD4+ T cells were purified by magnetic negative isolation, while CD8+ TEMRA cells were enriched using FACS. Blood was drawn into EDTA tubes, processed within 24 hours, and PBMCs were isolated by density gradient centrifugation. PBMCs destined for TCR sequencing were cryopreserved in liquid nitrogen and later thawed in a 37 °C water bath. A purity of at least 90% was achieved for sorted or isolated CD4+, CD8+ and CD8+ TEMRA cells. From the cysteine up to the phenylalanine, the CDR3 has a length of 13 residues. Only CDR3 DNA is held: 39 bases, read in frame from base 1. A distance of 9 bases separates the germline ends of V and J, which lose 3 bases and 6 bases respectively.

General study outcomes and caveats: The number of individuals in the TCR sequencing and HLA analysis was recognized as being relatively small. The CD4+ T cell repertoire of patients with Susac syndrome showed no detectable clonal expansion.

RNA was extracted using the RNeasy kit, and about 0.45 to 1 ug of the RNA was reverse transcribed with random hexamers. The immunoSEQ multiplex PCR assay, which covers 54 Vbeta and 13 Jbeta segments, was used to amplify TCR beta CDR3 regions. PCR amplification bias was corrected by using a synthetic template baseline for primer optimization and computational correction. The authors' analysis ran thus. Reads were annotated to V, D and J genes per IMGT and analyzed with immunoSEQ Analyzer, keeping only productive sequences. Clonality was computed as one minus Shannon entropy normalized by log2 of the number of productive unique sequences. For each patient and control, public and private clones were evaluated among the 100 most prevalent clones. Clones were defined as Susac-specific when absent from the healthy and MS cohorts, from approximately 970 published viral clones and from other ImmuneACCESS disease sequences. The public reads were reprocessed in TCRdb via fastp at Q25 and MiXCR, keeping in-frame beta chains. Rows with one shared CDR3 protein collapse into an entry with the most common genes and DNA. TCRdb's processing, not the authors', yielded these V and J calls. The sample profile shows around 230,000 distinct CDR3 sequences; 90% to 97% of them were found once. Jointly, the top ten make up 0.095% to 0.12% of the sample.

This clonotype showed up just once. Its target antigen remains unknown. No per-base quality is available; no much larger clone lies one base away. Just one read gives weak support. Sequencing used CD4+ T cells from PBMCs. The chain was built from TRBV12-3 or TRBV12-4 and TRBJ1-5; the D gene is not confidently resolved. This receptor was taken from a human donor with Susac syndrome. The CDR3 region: CASSLGVFQPQHF. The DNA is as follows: TGTGCCAGCAGTTTGGGCGTGTTTCAGCCCCAGCATTTT.